This is a list of T cell receptor beta chains from one sample in a study of CD8 T cells in Susac syndrome. TCRdb processed the immunoSEQ multiplex PCR reads anew with MiXCR; each CDR3 protein has one entry. This table has some 140,000 distinct CDR3 sequences, roughly 80% appearing once. The sequenced material came from CD8+ T cells from PBMCs. These receptors all come from a human donor with multiple sclerosis. The CDR3 runs from the conserved cysteine through the conserved F or W. The D gene is left open where the match is weak. The size entry is marked missing in some rows and otherwise reads once, few, many or a size class.

size	D	V	J	DNA	CDR3
.	TRBD1	TRBV27	TRBJ2-5	TGTGCCAGCAGTCATTACCGGGACAGGGGTAGAGAGACCCAGTACTTC	CASSHYRDRGRETQYF
few	TRBD1	TRBV4-1	TRBJ2-7	TGCGCCAGCAGCCAAGGGACAGGGAGCTCCTACGAGCAGTACTTC	CASSQGTGSSYEQYF
.	TRBD1	TRBV29-1	TRBJ1-3	TGCAGCGTCATGGGACAGGGGGATCGGACCATATATTTT	CSVMGQGDRTIYF
.	.	TRBV28	TRBJ1-5	TGTGCCAGCAATATACCGGGAGCCTCGAGTAAGCCCCAGCATTTT	CASNIPGASSKPQHF
.	TRBD1	TRBV11-1	TRBJ2-6	TGTGCCAGCAGCTCGGGACAGATGCCAACTTCTGGGGCCAACGTCCTGACTTTC	CASSSGQMPTSGANVLTF
.	TRBD1	TRBV16	TRBJ2-7	TGTGCCAGCAGCCACCCGGGACAGGGCCACTACGAGCAGTACTTC	CASSHPGQGHYEQYF
.	.	TRBV27	TRBJ2-1	TGTGCCAGCAGTTTTGGAGGGGGCAAATACAATGAGCAGTTCTTC	CASSFGGGKYNEQFF
.	.	TRBV24-1	TRBJ2-5	TGTGCCACCAGTGAGGGGTTCGAGGTCGAGGAGACCCAGTACTTC	CATSEGFEVEETQYF
.	.	TRBV3-1	TRBJ2-2	TGTGCCAGCAGCCGGGACCAAAGAAAAGAAGGCACCGGGGAGCTGTTTTTT	CASSRDQRKEGTGELFF
.	.	TRBV2	TRBJ1-1	TGTGCCAACCTACTGGTGAACACTGAAGCTTTCTTT	CANLLVNTEAFF
.	.	TRBV6-2/TRBV6-3	TRBJ2-3	TGTGCCAGCAGTTATATGAGTTTGGGCACAGATACGCAGTATTTT	CASSYMSLGTDTQYF
.	.	TRBV12-3/TRBV12-4	TRBJ2-7	TGTGCCAGCAGACCTACTACCGGGGACCAAAGCAAGCAGTACTTC	CASRPTTGDQSKQYF
.	.	TRBV2	TRBJ2-7	TGTGCCAGCAGTGAATACGGCCCGGACTGGGAGCAGTACTTC	CASSEYGPDWEQYF
.	.	TRBV6-5	TRBJ2-3	TGTGCCAGCAGGGAGGCCGGGGATACGCAGTATTTT	CASREAGDTQYF
.	.	TRBV19	TRBJ2-1	TGTGCCAGTAGTAGCGGGGGCCAAAATGAGCAGTTCTTC	CASSSGGQNEQFF
.	TRBD1	TRBV7-6	TRBJ2-7	TGTGCCAGCAGCTTAGGCCCCGGGACAGGGGCGGGGGAGCAGTACTTC	CASSLGPGTGAGEQYF
.	.	TRBV4-3	TRBJ2-1	TGCGCCAGCAGCCAAGATCGTTCGTGGGTTGGGCATAATGAGCAGTTCTTC	CASSQDRSWVGHNEQFF
once	.	TRBV27	TRBJ1-2	TGTGCCAGCAGACAAAACCTGGGGGCCATCCTCTATGGCTACACCTTC	CASRQNLGAILYGYTF
.	.	TRBV4-1	TRBJ1-4	TGCACCAGCAGCCAACTGGGGGATGAAAAACTGTTTTTT	CTSSQLGDEKLFF
.	.	TRBV2	TRBJ1-1	TGTGCCAGCAGCCTCAGGGACCAAAACACTGAAGCTTTCTTT	CASSLRDQNTEAFF
.	.	TRBV4-1	TRBJ2-7	TGCGCCAGCAGCCAAGCAGTGGGACGGGGAAGGGAGCAGTACTTC	CASSQAVGRGREQYF
few	.	TRBV7-9	TRBJ2-1	TGTGCCAGCAGCTCACCGGACCAGAAAAAGGGGCAGTTCTTC	CASSSPDQKKGQFF
.	TRBD1	TRBV9	TRBJ1-2	TGTGCCAGCAGCGTAACGCCGGACCGGGGACAGGAGTCGGGCTACACCTTC	CASSVTPDRGQESGYTF
.	TRBD2	TRBV7-9	TRBJ2-3	TGTGCCAGCATTGGGGAGGGGATCAGAGATACGCAGTATTTT	CASIGEGIRDTQYF
.	TRBD1	TRBV19	TRBJ1-1	TGTGCCAGTGGACAGGGTTGGACTGAAGCTTTCTTT	CASGQGWTEAFF
.	.	TRBV5-1	TRBJ2-3	TGCGCCAGCAGCAGAATACTAGCATTGCTTGTGGATACGCAGTATTTT	CASSRILALLVDTQYF
.	.	TRBV19	TRBJ1-1	TGTGCCAGTAGTATAGGGGATTTGAACACTGAAGCTTTCTTT	CASSIGDLNTEAFF
.	.	TRBV3-1	TRBJ2-4	TGTGCCAGCAGCCAAGGGCGGGGCATTCAGTACTTC	CASSQGRGIQYF
once	.	TRBV4-1	TRBJ1-1	TGCGCCAGCAGCAAAACTGTGGGGATCTTCACTGAAGCTTTCTTT	CASSKTVGIFTEAFF
.	.	TRBV14	TRBJ1-2	TGTGCCAGCAGCCAAAATAGTGTCTATGGCTACACCTTC	CASSQNSVYGYTF
.	.	TRBV12-3/TRBV12-4	TRBJ2-7	TGTGCCAGCAGTCCCCCCCCTGGGGGAAGGGACTCCTACGAGCAGTACTTC	CASSPPPGGRDSYEQYF
.	.	TRBV7-9	TRBJ2-7	TGTGCCAGCAGCCCTCGGAGGGGGAGCGCCGAGCAGTACTTC	CASSPRRGSAEQYF
.	.	TRBV6-6	TRBJ1-5	TGTGCCAGCAGTTACGTGGGCATCGGTGGACAGCCCCAGCATTTT	CASSYVGIGGQPQHF
.	TRBD1	TRBV11-2	TRBJ1-1	TGTGCCAGCAGCTTTCAGGGGGCTCCGAACACTGAAGCTTTCTTT	CASSFQGAPNTEAFF
.	.	TRBV6-6	TRBJ2-5	TGTGCCAGCAGTTACTCGATCACGGAGACCCAGTACTTC	CASSYSITETQYF